This TCR beta chain is drawn from a study of blood T cells in healthy people across ages. Study-wide results and limits: With naive T cell percentage, TCR beta diversity showed a strong correlation. PBMCs went unsorted, and a conclusive naive versus antigen-experienced comparison was therefore prevented. Roughly linearly, TCR beta diversity per million T cells fell as age increased.

With 5 bases removed from V and 6 bases from J, the gap between germline ends came to 20 bases. The CDR3 length is 16 residues. Germline V gives CDR1 SGHTA, CDR2 FQGNSA. This clonotype showed up many times. The antigen is not known. A sample-barcoded 5' primer and a J-beta primer mix were used in a second PCR of roughly 7 to 11 cycles. Tagging of each cDNA molecule was performed by a template-switch adaptor with 12 random nucleotides. TCRdb re-called the 5' RACE reads with MiXCR, one entry per CDR3 protein. The data show 550,000 to 800,000 distinct CDR3 sequences, with about a third seen just once and 15% held by the top ten.

The source material was blood. This TCR came from an elderly woman in good health. The J gene is TRBJ2-1, the V gene TRBV7-2; possibly TRBD2 for D (6 bases). The CDR3 nucleotides read TGTGCCAGCAGCCCGGGGCCCCCTCCGGGAGTCAATGAGCAGTTCTTC. Its translation: CASSPGPPPGVNEQFF.